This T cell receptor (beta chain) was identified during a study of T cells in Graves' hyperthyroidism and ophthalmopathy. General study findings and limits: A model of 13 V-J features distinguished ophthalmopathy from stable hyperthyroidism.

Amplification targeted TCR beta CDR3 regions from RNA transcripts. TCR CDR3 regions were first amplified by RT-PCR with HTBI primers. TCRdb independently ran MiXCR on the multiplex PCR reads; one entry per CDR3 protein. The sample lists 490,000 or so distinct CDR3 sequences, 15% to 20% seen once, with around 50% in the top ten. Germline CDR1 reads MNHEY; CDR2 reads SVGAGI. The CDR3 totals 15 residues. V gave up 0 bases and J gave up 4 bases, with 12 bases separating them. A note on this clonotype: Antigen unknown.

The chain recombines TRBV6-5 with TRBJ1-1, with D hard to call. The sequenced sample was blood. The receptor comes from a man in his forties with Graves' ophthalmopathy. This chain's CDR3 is CASSYSMMGITEAFF. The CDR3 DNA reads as TGTGCCAGCAGTTACTCGATGATGGGGATCACTGAAGCTTTCTTT.